These 25 T cell receptor beta chains originate from one sample sequenced in a study of blood T cell repertoires in COVID-19. The table came from immunoSEQ multiplex PCR; TCRdb's copy has only in-frame clones and leaves some out. The sample includes around 200,000 clones, approximately 88% of them seen just once. Sequenced: peripheral blood. All receptors come from a man aged 40-49 years with acute or convalescent COVID-19.

The chain recombines TRBV13 with TRBJ1-1; D gene ambiguous. This CDR3 region has 14 residues. Germline CDR1 PRHDT, CDR2 FYEKMQ (reference sequence). V was cut by 5 bases and J by 4 bases, with 14 bases left in between. The CDR3 loop is CASSVMGASTEAFF. DNA of the CDR3: TGTGCCAGCAGCGTTATGGGCGCCTCCACTGAAGCTTTCTTT.

In this sample, this clone turned up a few times. The rearrangement links TRBV5-4 to TRBJ2-7; 9 bases map to TRBD1. The CDR3 spans 14 residues. Losses at the gene ends were 4 bases for V and 5 bases for J; bases not matched to a gene: 7. The V gene's germline CDR1 is SGHNT and CDR2 YYREEE (reference sequence). The CDR3 nucleotides read TGTGCCAGCAGCCTCGCGGGACAGGGTAACGAGCAGTACTTC. Amino acid sequence: CASSLAGQGNEQYF.

The V call is TRBV7-2, the J call TRBJ1-3; D perhaps matches TRBD1 (5 bases). Deletions cut 5 bases from V and 5 bases from J, with 16 bases between. Germline loops: CDR1 SGHTA, CDR2 FQGNSA. CDR3 length: 15 amino acids. CDR3 nucleotide sequence: TGTGCCAGCAGCCCACGGGAGGGGCCTAGAAACACCATATATTTT. It codes for CASSPREGPRNTIYF.

This chain links TRBV4-3 with TRBJ1-2; unclear D gene. The CDR3 is made up of 15 amino acids. V was cut by 0 bases and J by 0 bases, with 8 bases left in between. Germline assignment: CDR1 LGHNA and CDR2 YSLEER. CDR3 in amino acids: CASSQEGVANYGYTF. CDR3 nucleotides: TGCGCCAGCAGCCAAGAGGGCGTAGCTAACTATGGCTACACCTTC.

This clone was seen once. The CDR3, as DNA: TGCGCCAGCAGCCTCGCCGACAGGGGTGGGACTGAAGCTTTCTTT. Translated, it gives CASSLADRGGTEAFF. V usage is TRBV5-1 and J usage is TRBJ1-1; 8 bases fit TRBD1. In germline, CDR1 is SGHRS, CDR2 YFSETQ. The CDR3 runs to 15 residues. Unmatched junction bases numbered 10, after V lost 4 bases and J lost 5 bases.

This chain connects TRBV7-9 to TRBJ2-1; 9 nucleotides match TRBD1. The CDR3 extends over 15 amino acids. The germline gives CDR1 SEHNR, CDR2 FQNEAQ (reference sequence). V was pared by 3 bases and J by 7 bases, with 7 bases of the junction left unmatched. CDR3 sequence (DNA): TGTGCCAGCAGCTTTCCCGGGACAGGGCGGAATGAGCAGTTCTTC. Translated, it gives CASSFPGTGRNEQFF. Complete variable domain (other parts from reference TRBV7-9 and TRBJ2-1): DTGVSQNPRHKITKRGQNVTFRCDPISEHNRLYWYRQTLGQGPEFLTYFQNEAQLEKSRLLSDRFSAERPKGSFSTLEIQRTEQGDSAMYLCASSFPGTGRNEQFFGPGTRLTVL.

This clone occurred a few times. The chain couples TRBV7-9 to TRBJ1-1; D is possibly TRBD1 (6 bases). The CDR3 is made up of 16 amino acids. Germline V gene data show CDR1 as SEHNR and CDR2 as FQNEAQ (reference sequence). The ends were cut back, 3 bases at V and 0 bases at J, with 14 bases in the middle. CDR3 DNA: TGTGCCAGCAGCTTTCCCCCCACAGGGCTGAACACTGAAGCTTTCTTT. The encoded protein is CASSFPPTGLNTEAFF.

V gene TRBV12-3 or TRBV12-4 combines with J gene TRBJ2-2, with D unclear. CDR3 size: 13 residues. V gave up 5 bases and J gave up 5 bases, with 9 bases separating them. Here the CDR3 DNA reads TGTGCCAGCAGTCAACTTCTTACCGGGGAGCTGTTTTTT. It translates to CASSQLLTGELFF.

The CDR3 DNA reads as TGTGCCAGTGCACTATCTAGCGGGGGTAACACCGGGGAGCTGTTTTTT. As protein: CASALSSGGNTGELFF. The rearrangement uses TRBV19 and TRBJ2-2; 10 bases are shared with TRBD2. This CDR3 is built from 16 residues. The germline V gene encodes CDR1 LNHDA and CDR2 SQIVND (reference sequence). The V segment lost 8 bases and the J segment 2 bases; nucleotides outside the gene matches: 8. Full variable domain (outside the CDR3, taken from reference TRBV19 and TRBJ2-2): DGGITQSPKYLFRKEGQNVTLSCEQNLNHDAMYWYRQDPGQGLRLIYYSQIVNDFQKGDIAEGYSVSREKKESFPLTVTSAQKNPTAFYLCASALSSGGNTGELFFGEGSRLTVL.

The chain has TRBV19 and TRBJ2-3, with 9 bases fitting TRBD1. The CDR3 length is 16 residues. Trimming removed 3 bases from V and 4 bases from J; junction bases left unmatched: 8. Germline CDR1 and CDR2: LNHDA and SQIVND (reference sequence). CDR3 amino acids: CASSMGQTGGPDTQYF. DNA for the CDR3: TGTGCCAGTAGTATGGGGCAGACAGGGGGACCAGATACGCAGTATTTT.

The V gene is TRBV5-8, the J gene TRBJ2-7; 8 bases map to TRBD1. J lost 5 bases, V lost 0 bases, and 1 base had no gene match. The germline CDR1 and CDR2 sequences are SGHTS and YDEGEE. This CDR3 region has 13 residues. CDR3 amino acids: CASSLDRGNEQYF. CDR3 bases: TGTGCCAGCAGCTTGGACAGGGGGAACGAGCAGTACTTC.

The chain employs TRBV29-1 and TRBJ1-2; the D gene is possibly TRBD1 (6 bases). The CDR3 totals 15 residues. The germline gives CDR1 SQVTM, CDR2 ANQGSEA. The V end was cut by 4 bases, the J end by 6 bases, with 21 bases between. The CDR3 region is CSVVSTVRTVNGYTF. The CDR3 nucleotides are TGCAGCGTTGTAAGTACCGTCCGGACAGTAAATGGCTACACCTTC.

This sequence joins TRBV5-6 and TRBJ1-6, with D possibly matching TRBD1 (5 bases). This CDR3 contains 15 residues. Per the germline V gene, CDR1 is SGHDT and CDR2 is YYEEEE. Trimming removed 4 bases at V and 6 bases at J, with 14 bases between. The CDR3 is CASSLGRIGNSPLHF. The CDR3 region has the DNA TGTGCCAGCAGCCTGGGGCGGATCGGTAATTCACCCCTCCACTTT.

This clone was observed a single time. The chain employs TRBV4-3 and TRBJ1-5; the D gene is possibly TRBD1 (5 bases). The CDR3 has 15 amino acids. Germline V gene sequence: CDR1 LGHNA, CDR2 YSLEER. V was trimmed by 0 bases and J by 9 bases, leaving 15 bases between them. CDR3 coding DNA: TGCGCCAGCAGCCAAGATCGAGACAGCCGCGGGCCCCAGCATTTT. It codes for CASSQDRDSRGPQHF.

V is TRBV6-6 and J is TRBJ1-2; D may be TRBD1 (5 bases). This CDR3 is built from 10 residues. The V gene lost 10 bases and the J gene lost 6 bases, with 9 bases spanning the gap. Germline-derived CDR1 and CDR2 are MNHNY and SVGAGI (reference sequence). The CDR3 region has the DNA TGTGCCACCACGGGGGATGGCTACACCTTC. It codes for CATTGDGYTF.

The rearrangement uses TRBV27 and TRBJ1-2, with D perhaps TRBD1 (5 bases). Germline CDR1 MNHEY, CDR2 SMNVEV (reference sequence). There are 13 residues in the CDR3. Trimming took off 0 bases at V and 8 bases at J, with 10 bases between the two ends. The CDR3 sequence: CASSLSSGNGYTF. In DNA form, the CDR3 reads TGTGCCAGCAGTTTATCGTCAGGGAACGGCTACACCTTC.

The rearrangement uses TRBV19 and TRBJ1-4, with D tentatively TRBD1 (5 bases). Germline V gene lookup returns CDR1 LNHDA and CDR2 SQIVND (reference sequence). With 5 bases removed from V and 3 bases from J, the gap between germline ends came to 13 bases. CDR3 length: 15 amino acids. The CDR3 DNA follows: TGTGCCAGTAGTGTCGGACAAACGGCTAATGAAAAACTGTTTTTT. This encodes CASSVGQTANEKLFF.

This clone has just one count. Other DNA sequences in the same sample also yield this CDR3. This rearrangement joins TRBV20-1 to TRBJ2-1; no definite D call. Germline V gene data show CDR1 as DFQATT and CDR2 as SNEGSKA (reference sequence). V was trimmed by 4 bases and J by 5 bases, leaving 3 bases between them. This CDR3 contains 10 residues. CDR3 sequence reads: CSATNNEQFF. The CDR3 DNA is TGCAGTGCTACCAACAATGAGCAGTTCTTC.

This chain uses TRBV27 with TRBJ2-3, with D uncertain. In germline, CDR1 is MNHEY, CDR2 SMNVEV (reference sequence). V lost 6 bases to trimming and J lost 5 bases, with 15 bases between them. This CDR3 spans 14 amino acids. The CDR3 DNA reads as TGTGCCAGCAGGCAGGTCCCTGCCCAAGATACGCAGTATTTT. Its translation: CASRQVPAQDTQYF.

The sample holds a few counts of this clone. This chain connects TRBV5-1 to TRBJ2-3, with TRBD1 as a possible D gene (5 bases). Trimming took off 4 bases at V and 4 bases at J, with 13 bases between the two ends. Germline assignment: CDR1 SGHRS and CDR2 YFSETQ. The CDR3 extends over 14 amino acids. The CDR3 region is CASSAQGRADTQYF. CDR3 coding DNA: TGCGCCAGCAGCGCCCAGGGCCGGGCAGATACGCAGTATTTT.

This chain links TRBV7-9 with TRBJ2-7, with TRBD1 matching 7 bases. Germline-derived CDR1 and CDR2 are SEHNR and FQNEAQ (reference sequence). This CDR3 has 14 amino acids. The V gene end was trimmed by 5 bases and the J gene end by 0 bases; junction bases not matched to a gene: 4. The CDR3 region has the DNA TGTGCCAGCAGCGTCGGGGACAGCTCCTACGAGCAGTACTTC. This gives the protein CASSVGDSSYEQYF.

The V gene is TRBV5-1, the J gene TRBJ1-2, with 7 bases that match TRBD1. CDR3 size: 15 residues. In germline, CDR1 is SGHRS, CDR2 YFSETQ. V was clipped by 3 bases and J by 4 bases; unmatched bases: 9. DNA for the CDR3: TGCGCCAGCAGCTCAACAGGGGCCGCTATCTATGGCTACACCTTC. Protein sequence: CASSSTGAAIYGYTF. The full variable domain, rest sourced from reference TRBV5-1 and TRBJ1-2, is KAGVTQTPRYLIKTRGQQVTLSCSPISGHRSVSWYQQTPGQGLQFLFEYFSETQRNKGNFPGRFSGRQFSNSRSEMNVSTLELGDSALYLCASSSTGAAIYGYTFGSGTRLTVV.

This clone was found many times. This chain uses TRBV27 with TRBJ1-2; 9 bases fit TRBD1. The CDR3 loop spans 14 amino acids. Looked up from germline, CDR1 is MNHEY and CDR2 is SMNVEV (reference sequence). Germline trimming cut 6 bases from V and 8 bases from J; bases unmatched to any gene: 10. CDR3 DNA sequence: TGTGCCAGCAGACTGGTCGGGGACAGGGACGGCTACACCTTC. Protein sequence: CASRLVGDRDGYTF.

CDR3 in DNA: TGTGCCAGCAGTGTTACTAGCGGGGGCCCGGCAGATACGCAGTATTTT. This sequence encodes CASSVTSGGPADTQYF. V usage is TRBV25-1 and J usage is TRBJ2-3; 11 bases are a match to TRBD2. V lost 4 bases and J lost 4; bases outside the gene matches: 7. Germline V gene sequence: CDR1 MGHDK, CDR2 SYGVNS. This CDR3 is 16 amino acids long. Looking up the rest from reference TRBV25-1 and TRBJ2-3 gives the full variable domain: EADIYQTPRYLVIGTGKKITLECSQTMGHDKMYWYQQDPGMELHLIHYSYGVNSTEKGDLSSESTVSRIRTEHFPLTLESARPSHTSQYLCASSVTSGGPADTQYFGPGTRLTVL.

The chain joins TRBV28 to TRBJ2-2; TRBD2 matches 8 bases. CDR1 and CDR2 (germline): MDHEN, SYDVKM. The ends lost 6 bases at V and 4 bases at J; junction bases unmatched: 7. The CDR3 runs to 15 residues. Written as DNA, the CDR3 is TGTGCCAGCAGCCGGGGGGGGCCAGGCACCGGGGAGCTGTTTTTT. Protein product: CASSRGGPGTGELFF.